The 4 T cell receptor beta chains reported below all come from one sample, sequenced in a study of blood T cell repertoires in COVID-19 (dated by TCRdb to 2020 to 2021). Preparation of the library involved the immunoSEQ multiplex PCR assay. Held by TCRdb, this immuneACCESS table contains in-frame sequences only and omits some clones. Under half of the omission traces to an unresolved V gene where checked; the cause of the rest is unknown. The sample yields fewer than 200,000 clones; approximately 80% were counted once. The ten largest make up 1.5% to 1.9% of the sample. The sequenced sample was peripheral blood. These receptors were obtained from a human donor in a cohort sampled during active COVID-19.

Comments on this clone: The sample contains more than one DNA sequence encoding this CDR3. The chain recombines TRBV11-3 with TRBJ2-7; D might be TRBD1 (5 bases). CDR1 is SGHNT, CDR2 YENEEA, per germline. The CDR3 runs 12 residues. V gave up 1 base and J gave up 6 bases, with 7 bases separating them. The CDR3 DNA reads TGTGCCAGCAGCTTAGGGGGCGGCGAGCAGTACTTC. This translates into CASSLGGGEQYF.

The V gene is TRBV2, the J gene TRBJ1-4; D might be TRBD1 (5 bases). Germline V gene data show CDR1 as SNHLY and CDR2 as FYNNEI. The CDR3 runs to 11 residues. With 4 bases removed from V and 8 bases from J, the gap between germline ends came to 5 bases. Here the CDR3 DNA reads TGTGCCAGCAGTGGGGGCGAAAAACTGTTTTTT. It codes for CASSGGEKLFF.

CDR3: CASSYRPAYEQYF. CDR3 DNA: TGTGCCAGCAGTTACCGTCCAGCCTACGAGCAGTACTTC. The J gene is TRBJ2-7, the V gene TRBV6-7; D unclear. TRBV6-7 qualifies as an ORF whose function is uncertain. V lost 2 bases and J lost 2, with 7 bases in between. The CDR3 extends over 13 amino acids.

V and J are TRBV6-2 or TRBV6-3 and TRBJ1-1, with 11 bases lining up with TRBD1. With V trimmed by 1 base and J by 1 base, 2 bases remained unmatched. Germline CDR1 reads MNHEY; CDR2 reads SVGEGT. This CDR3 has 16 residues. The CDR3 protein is CASSYWTGGENTEAFF. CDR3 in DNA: TGTGCCAGCAGTTACTGGACAGGGGGCGAGAACACTGAAGCTTTCTTT.